These 26 T cell receptor beta chains came from one sample sequenced in a study of OX40 agonist ivuxolimab in advanced cancers. Receptor amplification or capture employed the immunoSEQ multiplex PCR assay. In its TCRdb copy, this immuneACCESS table keeps in-frame sequences only and misses some clones. Where compared with another copy, unresolved V genes explain less than half of these, and the others have no known cause. The sample contains tens of thousands of clones, around 80% of them found a single time. Jointly, the top ten make up 5% to 6% of the sample. The sample in question was CD4+ or CD8+ T cells sorted from blood, obtained in a trial of the OX40 agonist ivuxolimab. The receptor source for this set is an adult with an advanced solid tumor such as melanoma, head and neck, liver or kidney cancer.

The V call is TRBV25-1, the J call TRBJ1-2; 9 nucleotides line up with TRBD1. This CDR3 has 17 amino acids. Germline CDR1 reads MGHDK; CDR2 reads SYGVNS. The J segment lost 7 bases and the V segment lost 0 bases, leaving 12 bases of the junction unmatched. The CDR3 nucleotides are TGTGCCAGCAGTGAATATTCTCGCGGGACAGGGTTTGGTGGCTACACCTTC. The encoded protein is CASSEYSRGTGFGGYTF.

This chain connects TRBV6-4 to TRBJ1-2, with D unclear. The CDR3 consists of 9 residues. Germline V gene data show CDR1 as MRHNA and CDR2 as SNTAGT. The V and J ends lost 7 bases and 7 bases respectively, with 4 bases between them. CDR3 DNA sequence: TGTGCCAGCACCGGTGGCTACACCTTC. Its protein is CASTGGYTF.

This chain connects TRBV5-4 to TRBJ1-2; the D is unclear. V was shortened by 2 bases and J by 3 bases, with 8 bases between the two germline ends. The CDR3 covers 13 residues. Germline CDR1 SGHNT, CDR2 YYREEE (reference sequence). CDR3 in amino acids: CASSFSGDYGYTF. For the CDR3, the DNA is TGTGCCAGCAGCTTTTCGGGAGACTATGGCTACACCTTC.

The chain carries TRBV28 and TRBJ1-5; a possible D gene is TRBD1 (5 bases). CDR1 is MDHEN, CDR2 SYDVKM, per germline. CDR3 size: 15 residues. Trimming left V 5 bases short and J 6 bases short, with 17 bases between. The CDR3 protein is CASSLRGVGGQPQHF. The CDR3 nucleotides are TGTGCCAGCAGTCTCCGAGGGGTGGGGGGTCAGCCCCAGCATTTT.

This clone was seen a handful of times. This chain joins TRBV28 and TRBJ1-1; a possible D gene is TRBD1 (6 bases). Germline V lookup: CDR1 MDHEN, CDR2 SYDVKM. Deletions cut 5 bases from V and 0 bases from J, with 10 bases between. This CDR3 has 14 amino acids. DNA of the CDR3: TGTGCCAGCAGTCGACGGACAGTGAACACTGAAGCTTTCTTT. Its protein is CASSRRTVNTEAFF. The full variable domain, its missing parts supplied by reference TRBV28 and TRBJ1-1, is DVKVTQSSRYLVKRTGEKVFLECVQDMDHENMFWYRQDPGLGLRLIYFSYDVKMKEKGDIPEGYSVSREKKERFSLILESASTNQTSMYLCASSRRTVNTEAFFGQGTRLTVV.

V and J are TRBV7-9 and TRBJ2-7, with D maybe TRBD1 (6 bases). Germline assignment: CDR1 SEHNR and CDR2 FQNEAQ (reference sequence). The CDR3 sequence is 17 residues long. V lost 6 bases and J 5 bases, leaving 26 bases between the germline ends. The CDR3 here is CASRATAGQGKADEQYF. CDR3 DNA: TGTGCCAGCAGGGCCACAGCTGGGCAGGGGAAGGCTGACGAGCAGTACTTC.

The chain carries TRBV2 and TRBJ2-2; TRBD2 matches 10 bases. This CDR3 region has 16 residues. Germline V gene data show CDR1 as SNHLY and CDR2 as FYNNEI. V lost 5 bases and J lost 6; bases outside the gene matches: 9. The CDR3: CASSPHSGRIAGELFF. The CDR3 DNA reads TGTGCCAGCAGTCCCCATAGCGGGAGGATCGCCGGGGAGCTGTTTTTT. Together with reference TRBV2 and TRBJ2-2, the CDR3 gives the full variable domain: EPEVTQTPSHQVTQMGQEVILRCVPISNHLYFYWYRQILGQKVEFLVSFYNNEISEKSEIFDDQFSVERPDGSNFTLKIRSTKLEDSAMYFCASSPHSGRIAGELFFGEGSRLTVL.

The rearrangement links TRBV7-8 to TRBJ1-3; 10 bases fit TRBD1. Trimming cost V 5 bases and J 2 bases; bases outside gene matches: 3. Germline lookup yields CDR1 SGHVS and CDR2 FQNEAQ. The CDR3 runs 15 residues. The CDR3 bases are TGTGCCAGCAGCATTGGGACAGGGGCTGGAAACACCATATATTTT. Protein product: CASSIGTGAGNTIYF.

The count of this clone is one. This sequence joins TRBV11-2 and TRBJ2-1; D might be TRBD2 (7 bases). V was pared by 6 bases and J by 5 bases, with 14 bases between. The germline gives CDR1 SGHAT, CDR2 FQNNGV. CDR3 length: 14 residues. The CDR3 sequence is CASRTEGGHNEQFF. The CDR3 DNA sequence: TGTGCCAGCAGAACAGAGGGGGGGCACAATGAGCAGTTCTTC. Based on the CDR3 plus reference TRBV11-2 and TRBJ2-1, the full variable domain is EAGVAQSPRYKIIEKRQSVAFWCNPISGHATLYWYQQILGQGPKLLIQFQNNGVVDDSQLPKDRFSAERLKGVDSTLKIQPAKLEDSAVYLCASRTEGGHNEQFFGPGTRLTVL.

The chain combines TRBV6-1 with TRBJ2-2, with 9 bases lining up with TRBD1. The CDR3 contains 16 residues. CDR1 MNHNS and CDR2 SASEGT come from the germline V gene. Unmatched junction bases numbered 6, after V lost 2 bases and J lost 5 bases. The CDR3 protein is CASSELTGGKTGELFF. CDR3 sequence (DNA): TGTGCCAGCAGTGAACTTACAGGGGGCAAAACCGGGGAGCTGTTTTTT.

The gene calls are TRBV9 and TRBJ2-2; tentatively, D is TRBD1 (5 bases). The germline CDR1 and CDR2 sequences are SGDLS and YYNGEE. V gave up 0 bases and J gave up 6 bases, with 12 bases separating them. CDR3 length: 15 amino acids. DNA of the CDR3: TGTGCCAGCAGCGTAGGGCAGGGAAAACCCGGGGAGCTGTTTTTT. The encoded protein is CASSVGQGKPGELFF.

The V gene is TRBV5-6, the J gene TRBJ1-1, with a tentative D call TRBD1 (5 bases). This CDR3 region has 17 residues. The germline gives CDR1 SGHDT, CDR2 YYEEEE. Trimming pared 0 bases from V and 0 bases from J, leaving 15 bases between. The CDR3 is CASSLDRGAVMNTEAFF. CDR3 bases: TGTGCCAGCAGCTTGGATAGGGGAGCGGTCATGAACACTGAAGCTTTCTTT.

Concerning this clone itself: At one boundary the junction diverges from the germline segment, which might be a read error. V gene TRBV27 combines with J gene TRBJ2-3; D is possibly TRBD2 (7 bases). The CDR3 is made up of 11 amino acids. The germline CDR1 and CDR2 sequences are MNHEY and SMNVEV (reference sequence). The CDR3 reads CASSLGGAQNF. The CDR3 nucleotides read TGTGCCAGCAGTTTGGGGGGGGCGCAGAATTTT.

This sequence joins TRBV6-5 and TRBJ1-1; possibly TRBD1 for D (5 bases). Per germline, CDR1 MNHEY and CDR2 SVGAGI. The ends were cut back, 6 bases at V and 4 bases at J, with 12 bases in the middle. This CDR3 has 13 residues. The CDR3 is CASRPGWGTEAFF. CDR3 DNA sequence: TGTGCCAGCAGGCCAGGGTGGGGCACTGAAGCTTTCTTT.

The CDR3 spells CASSEAPREETQYF. CDR3 nucleotides: TGTGCCAGCAGTGAAGCGCCCCGGGAAGAGACCCAGTACTTC. This chain uses TRBV2 with TRBJ2-5; D remains unclear. The CDR3 is 14 residues long. V was cut by 0 bases and J by 3 bases, with 8 bases left in between. In germline, CDR1 is SNHLY, CDR2 FYNNEI.

This chain connects TRBV12-5 to TRBJ2-3, with TRBD2 matching over 9 bases. Germline CDR1 and CDR2: LGHNT and FRNRAP. The CDR3 runs 16 residues. V was pared by 7 bases and J by 4 bases, with 12 bases of the junction left unmatched. The CDR3, as DNA: TGTGCTAGTGCCGCACATCTAGCGGGAAGATCAGATACGCAGTATTTT. Translation: CASAAHLAGRSDTQYF. Variable domain in full (rest from reference TRBV12-5 and TRBJ2-3): DARVTQTPRHKVTEMGQEVTMRCQPILGHNTVFWYRQTMMQGLELLAYFRNRAPLDDSGMPKDRFSAEMPDATLATLKIQPSEPRDSAVYFCASAAHLAGRSDTQYFGPGTRLTVL.

Turning to this clone: Other nucleotide sequences in the sample specify the same CDR3. The J gene is TRBJ1-5, the V gene TRBV6-5; no clear D gene. V shed 0 bases and J shed 4 bases, with 10 bases lying between them. CDR3 size: 15 residues. Germline-derived CDR1 and CDR2 are MNHEY and SVGAGI. CDR3 in DNA: TGTGCCAGCAGTTACTCGGCAGGATCGAATCAGCCCCAGCATTTT. As protein: CASSYSAGSNQPQHF.

Points on this clone: This sample also contains other DNA sequences that code for the same CDR3. The chain has TRBV13 and TRBJ2-3; D is unresolved. Germline V gene data show CDR1 as PRHDT and CDR2 as FYEKMQ (reference sequence). The CDR3 spans 14 residues. V was pared by 3 bases and J by 2 bases, with 9 bases between. CDR3 DNA sequence: TGTGCCAGCAGCTTGCCGCGAACCACAGATACGCAGTATTTT. Translating it yields CASSLPRTTDTQYF. Supplemented by reference TRBV13 and TRBJ2-3, the full variable domain reads AAGVIQSPRHLIKEKRETATLKCYPIPRHDTVYWYQQGPGQDPQFLISFYEKMQSDKGSIPDRFSAQQFSDYHSELNMSSLELGDSALYFCASSLPRTTDTQYFGPGTRLTVL.

This chain uses TRBV5-6 with TRBJ1-2; no clear D. The CDR3 is 12 residues long. Germline V CDR1 and CDR2: SGHDT, YYEEEE. Deletions cut 2 bases from V and 6 bases from J, with 8 bases between. CDR3 sequence reads: CASSFPRDGYTF. The CDR3, as DNA: TGTGCCAGCAGCTTTCCACGCGATGGCTACACCTTC.

This chain uses TRBV21-1 with TRBJ1-1. TRBV21-1 is marked as a pseudogene. The CDR3 length is 14 residues. For the CDR3, the DNA is TGTGCCAGCATCCTCAACCCCGCGCTGGAGGAAGCTTTCTTT. This translates into CASILNPALEEAFF.

The gene calls are TRBV10-3 and TRBJ2-1; possibly TRBD1 or TRBD2 for D (7 bases each). CDR3 length: 16 amino acids. The V end was cut by 2 bases, the J end by 5 bases, with 16 bases between. The germline V gene has CDR1 ENHRY and CDR2 SYGVKD. This CDR3 is CAISERGLADDNEQFF. DNA of the CDR3: TGTGCCATCAGTGAGAGGGGGCTAGCGGACGACAATGAGCAGTTCTTC.

The chain joins TRBV18 to TRBJ1-2; weak D call: TRBD1 (6 bases). Germline V gives CDR1 KGHSH, CDR2 LQKENI. The CDR3 loop spans 18 amino acids. V was shortened by 3 bases and J by 3 bases, with 23 bases between the two germline ends. CDR3 residues: CASSPLSVRTGADYGYTF. Written as DNA, the CDR3 is TGTGCCAGCTCACCCCTATCAGTCCGGACGGGGGCTGACTATGGCTACACCTTC.

In its sample, this clone was seen a few times. This rearrangement joins TRBV28 to TRBJ2-6; TRBD2 aligns across 8 bases. The V gene end was trimmed by 5 bases and the J gene end by 0 bases; junction bases not matched to a gene: 3. Germline V CDR1 and CDR2: MDHEN, SYDVKM. The CDR3 sequence is 16 residues long. For the CDR3, the DNA is TGTGCCAGCAGTCTCGGGACTAGCTCTGGGGCCAACGTCCTGACTTTC. As protein: CASSLGTSSGANVLTF.

Details on this clone: This same CDR3 is encoded by further DNA sequences in the sample. This sequence joins TRBV7-9 and TRBJ2-1, with D unclear. There are 12 residues in the CDR3. The germline gives CDR1 SEHNR, CDR2 FQNEAQ (reference sequence). The ends were cut back, 4 bases at V and 7 bases at J, with 8 bases in the middle. CDR3 nucleotide sequence: TGTGCCAGCAGCTGGTCTGGAAATGAGCAGTTCTTC. It specifies CASSWSGNEQFF.

V gene TRBV5-1 combines with J gene TRBJ2-5; D possibly corresponds to TRBD2 (5 bases). The CDR3 contains 13 residues. V was shortened by 4 bases and J by 1 base, with 8 bases between the two germline ends. Germline assignment: CDR1 SGHRS and CDR2 YFSETQ. CDR3 sequence: CASSPGVQETQYF. CDR3 coding DNA: TGCGCCAGCAGCCCCGGGGTCCAAGAGACCCAGTACTTC. Using reference TRBV5-1 and TRBJ2-5 for the parts outside the CDR3, the full variable domain is KAGVTQTPRYLIKTRGQQVTLSCSPISGHRSVSWYQQTPGQGLQFLFEYFSETQRNKGNFPGRFSGRQFSNSRSEMNVSTLELGDSALYLCASSPGVQETQYFGPGTRLLVL.

This chain uses TRBV2 with TRBJ2-3; 9 bases agree with TRBD2. Trimming removed 2 bases from V and 3 bases from J; junction bases left unmatched: 3. Germline V gives CDR1 SNHLY, CDR2 FYNNEI. This CDR3 is built from 15 residues. The CDR3 coding sequence is TGTGCCAGCAGTGAACTCGCGGGGGGGACAGATACGCAGTATTTT. It yields the protein CASSELAGGTDTQYF.